One sample yielded the 10 T cell receptor beta chains listed below, sequenced in a study of graft-versus-host responses after intestinal transplantation. TCRdb's copy holds only in-frame clones and misses some; the assay was immunoSEQ multiplex PCR. The repertoire includes 40,000 to 55,000 clones, about 88% of them detected once, and over 0.4% sits in the top ten. These receptors lack a known antigen. The specimen was unstimulated CD4+ T cells sorted from spleen or lymph node cells, collected before transplant. The origin of the receptors is a human donor who was the organ donor for an intestinal transplant.

The CDR3 coding sequence is TGCGCCAGCAGCTCCTCTACGTCTCCCAATGAGCAGTTCTTC. Translating gives CASSSSTSPNEQFF. The chain is built from TRBV5-1 and TRBJ2-1; D unclear. The CDR3 length is 14 residues. Looked up from germline, CDR1 is SGHRS and CDR2 is YFSETQ. V was clipped by 3 bases and J by 6 bases, with 13 bases between them.

V gene TRBV18 combines with J gene TRBJ1-1; TRBD1 matches 9 bases. The CDR3 consists of 15 residues. V lost 5 bases, J lost 0 bases, and 4 bases stayed unmatched. Germline CDR1 is KGHSH and CDR2 is LQKENI. The CDR3: CASSAGQGMNTEAFF. CDR3 sequence (DNA): TGTGCCAGCTCAGCGGGACAGGGAATGAACACTGAAGCTTTCTTT.

The chain recombines TRBV5-1 with TRBJ1-1; D remains ambiguous. V was pared by 7 bases and J by 2 bases, with 15 bases between. This CDR3 contains 14 residues. Per the germline V gene, CDR1 is SGHRS and CDR2 is YFSETQ. CDR3 amino acids: CASRTYTENTEAFF. In nucleotides, the CDR3 is TGCGCCAGCCGAACATATACCGAAAACACTGAAGCTTTCTTT.

This chain connects TRBV6-6 to TRBJ2-7; unclear D gene. CDR1 and CDR2 (germline): MNHNY, SVGAGI (reference sequence). The V gene lost 5 bases and the J gene lost 0 bases, with 8 bases spanning the gap. The CDR3 contains 13 residues. This chain's CDR3 is CASSRLNSYEQYF. As DNA, the CDR3 is TGTGCCAGCAGTCGACTTAACTCCTACGAGCAGTACTTC.

This clone came up once. The gene calls are TRBV19 and TRBJ1-1; TRBD1 matches at 9 bases. The germline V gene encodes CDR1 LNHDA and CDR2 SQIVND (reference sequence). The CDR3 runs 15 residues. The ends lost 8 bases at V and 6 bases at J; junction bases unmatched: 13. The CDR3 DNA is TGTGCCAGTGGGGCTCCGACAGGGGGTAGAGCTGAAGCTTTCTTT. Protein sequence: CASGAPTGGRAEAFF. The full variable domain, with the rest looked up from reference TRBV19 and TRBJ1-1, is DGGITQSPKYLFRKEGQNVTLSCEQNLNHDAMYWYRQDPGQGLRLIYYSQIVNDFQKGDIAEGYSVSREKKESFPLTVTSAQKNPTAFYLCASGAPTGGRAEAFFGQGTRLTVV.

The gene calls are TRBV9 and TRBJ1-1, with a possible D match to TRBD1 (5 bases). CDR1 is SGDLS, CDR2 YYNGEE, per germline. The V end was cut by 4 bases, the J end by 0 bases, with 10 bases between. This CDR3 spans 14 amino acids. The CDR3 DNA sequence: TGTGCCAGCAGCTCCAGAGGGGTGAACACTGAAGCTTTCTTT. It yields the protein CASSSRGVNTEAFF.

The chain uses TRBV7-2 and TRBJ2-3; D uncertain. This CDR3 has 14 residues. V dropped 5 bases and J dropped 2 bases, with 11 bases sitting between them. Germline-derived CDR1 and CDR2 are SGHTA and FQGNSA. This CDR3 is CASSPRSNTDTQYF. The CDR3 region has the DNA TGTGCCAGCAGCCCCCGGTCCAACACAGATACGCAGTATTTT.

This sequence joins TRBV5-4 and TRBJ2-5; D is ambiguous. This CDR3 has 14 amino acids. V gave up 1 base and J gave up 0 bases, with 7 bases separating them. Germline CDR1 SGHNT, CDR2 YYREEE (reference sequence). The CDR3 is CASSLRNNQETQYF. The CDR3 bases are TGTGCCAGCAGCTTGAGGAATAACCAAGAGACCCAGTACTTC. Supplemented by reference TRBV5-4 and TRBJ2-5, the full variable domain reads ETGVTQSPTHLIKTRGQQVTLRCSSQSGHNTVSWYQQALGQGPQFIFQYYREEENGRGNFPPRFSGLQFPNYSSELNVNALELDDSALYLCASSLRNNQETQYFGPGTRLLVL.

The chain recombines TRBV29-1 with TRBJ1-1; D gene ambiguous. Germline CDR1 is SQVTM and CDR2 is ANQGSEA. V was cut by 0 bases and J by 4 bases, with 9 bases left in between. CDR3 length: 13 residues. CDR3 DNA sequence: TGCAGCGTTGAAGACAGAGGTCCCACTGAAGCTTTCTTT. Translation: CSVEDRGPTEAFF.

This clone was observed a handful of times. The chain employs TRBV30 and TRBJ1-3, with TRBD1 matching 9 bases. Germline V lookup: CDR1 GTSNPN, CDR2 SVGIG (reference sequence). This CDR3 is 15 amino acids long. V was pared by 3 bases and J by 5 bases, with 8 bases of the junction left unmatched. The CDR3 DNA reads as TGTGCCTGGAGCCAAGGGACAGGGCTAAGAAACACCATATATTTT. It translates to CAWSQGTGLRNTIYF.